A single sample is the source of the 32 T cell receptor beta chains below, sequenced in a study of human T cells and chemical hapten exposure. Time point: patch test 2, 6 weeks after DPC sensitization. The treatment here: therapeutic diphenylcyclopropenone sensitization with weekly scalp DPC. TCRdb reprocessed the RACE reads via MiXCR and lists one record per CDR3 protein. The table shows approximately 92,000 distinct CDR3 sequences, with about an eighth occurring only once. Material: whole blood, obtained in connection with sensitization to the hapten diphenylcyclopropenone (DPC). Receptors originate from a woman in her thirties or forties with alopecia areata. Some clones in this sample may be carry-over from other donors' samples.

This clonotype was seen only a few times. The CDR3 DNA reads as TGTGCCAGCAGCCCAGCCGGGACAGAGAACACCGGGGAGCTGTTTTTT. Protein product: CASSPAGTENTGELFF. V gene TRBV7-9 combines with J gene TRBJ2-2; 7 nucleotides match TRBD1. Trimming at V came to 5 bases and at J to 1 base, leaving 7 bases not matched to a gene. The CDR3 length is 16 residues. The germline V gene encodes CDR1 SEHNR and CDR2 FQNEAQ (reference sequence).

This clonotype was recorded at least ten times. V gene TRBV12-5 combines with J gene TRBJ2-1, with D maybe TRBD2 (5 bases). V lost 0 bases to trimming and J lost 14 bases, with 14 bases between them. This CDR3 has 13 amino acids. From germline, CDR1 is LGHNT and CDR2 FRNRAP. The CDR3 nucleotides are TGTGCTAGTGGTTTGGTACCTCCGACTAAGGAGTTCTTC. It translates to CASGLVPPTKEFF. The complete variable domain, with remaining parts taken from reference TRBV12-5 and TRBJ2-1, reads DARVTQTPRHKVTEMGQEVTMRCQPILGHNTVFWYRQTMMQGLELLAYFRNRAPLDDSGMPKDRFSAEMPDATLATLKIQPSEPRDSAVYFCASGLVPPTKEFFGPGTRLTVL.

This clonotype was picked up a small number of times. The rearrangement links TRBV27 to TRBJ1-5; D remains ambiguous. In germline, CDR1 is MNHEY, CDR2 SMNVEV (reference sequence). The CDR3 totals 16 residues. Trimming removed 4 bases from V and 0 bases from J, with 13 bases in between. The CDR3 bases are TGTGCCAGCAGTTACGACGGACTTAATAGCAATCAGCCCCAGCATTTT. Protein product: CASSYDGLNSNQPQHF.

This clonotype was recorded at least ten times. This chain uses TRBV28 with TRBJ2-5, with 15 bases matching TRBD2. Germline V gene lookup returns CDR1 MDHEN and CDR2 SYDVKM. V dropped 7 bases and J dropped 1; count of bases not matched to a gene: 7. The length of the CDR3 is 17 residues. The CDR3 region is CASTGTSGRRGQETQYF. The CDR3 bases are TGTGCCAGCACCGGGACTAGCGGGAGGAGGGGCCAAGAGACCCAGTACTTC.

This clonotype was detected ten times or more. This chain connects TRBV5-4 to TRBJ1-5, with D possibly being TRBD1 (5 bases). The V end was cut by 2 bases, the J end by 0 bases, with 9 bases between. Germline-derived CDR1 and CDR2 are SGHNT and YYREEE (reference sequence). The CDR3 extends over 15 amino acids. The CDR3 region is CASSFGANSNQPQHF. In DNA form, the CDR3 reads TGTGCCAGCAGCTTCGGGGCAAATAGCAATCAGCCCCAGCATTTT.

A word on this clonotype: The junction shows a germline mismatch at one end, possibly a read error. The chain recombines TRBV7-2 with TRBJ2-1, with 8 bases aligning to TRBD1. Germline V gives CDR1 SGHTA, CDR2 FQGNSA. This CDR3 is built from 15 residues. As DNA, the CDR3 is TGTGCCAGCAGCAATGGACAGGGTGCCTACAATGTGCAGTTCTTC. As protein: CASSNGQGAYNVQFF.

The V call is TRBV9, the J call TRBJ2-1; D uncertain. Per the germline V gene, CDR1 is SGDLS and CDR2 is YYNGEE. CDR3 size: 13 residues. The V end lost 3 bases, the J end lost 0 bases, and 4 bases lay between the germline ends. The CDR3 spells CASSAYSYNEQFF. The CDR3 DNA reads as TGTGCCAGCAGCGCTTACTCCTACAATGAGCAGTTCTTC.

Ten or more counts support this clonotype. The chain links TRBV11-2 to TRBJ2-7; 9 positions agree with TRBD1. The V gene's germline CDR1 is SGHAT and CDR2 FQNNGV. This CDR3 region has 14 residues. V trimming: 5 bases; J trimming: 4 bases; junction bases outside the gene matches: 6. Written as DNA, the CDR3 is TGTGCCAGCAGCCCCCCCGGGACAGGGTACGAGCAGTACTTC. The encoded protein is CASSPPGTGYEQYF.

The gene calls are TRBV28 and TRBJ2-7; 9 positions agree with TRBD2. CDR1 is MDHEN and CDR2 is SYDVKM in the germline V gene. The CDR3 runs to 14 residues. V gave up 5 bases and J gave up 4 bases; unmatched junction bases: 6. The CDR3 protein is CASSGSGSLYEQYF. Here the CDR3 DNA reads TGTGCCAGCAGTGGTAGCGGGAGTTTGTACGAGCAGTACTTC. The full variable domain, its missing parts supplied by reference TRBV28 and TRBJ2-7, is DVKVTQSSRYLVKRTGEKVFLECVQDMDHENMFWYRQDPGLGLRLIYFSYDVKMKEKGDIPEGYSVSREKKERFSLILESASTNQTSMYLCASSGSGSLYEQYFGPGTRLTVT.

This clonotype was seen more than once but under ten times. The rearrangement uses TRBV6-5 and TRBJ2-2; 7 positions agree with TRBD2. Unmatched junction bases numbered 10, after V lost 4 bases and J lost 5 bases. The germline gives CDR1 MNHEY, CDR2 SVGAGI. The CDR3 length is 16 residues. In nucleotides, the CDR3 is TGTGCCAGCAGTTCCCTCATGGGAGGGCCGACCGGGGAGCTGTTTTTT. It yields the protein CASSSLMGGPTGELFF.

This clonotype has only a few counts. J is TRBJ2-1 and V is TRBV7-8; possibly TRBD2 for D (6 bases). V shed 5 bases and J shed 5 bases, with 10 bases lying between them. Germline V gives CDR1 SGHVS, CDR2 FQNEAQ. This CDR3 contains 13 residues. The DNA for the CDR3 is TGTGCCAGCAGCAGGACTACCAACAATGAGCAGTTCTTC. It codes for CASSRTTNNEQFF.

This chain links TRBV13 with TRBJ1-4, with 9 bases that match TRBD1. Losses at the gene ends were 5 bases for V and 7 bases for J; bases not matched to a gene: 8. Germline assignment: CDR1 PRHDT and CDR2 FYEKMQ (reference sequence). The CDR3 is 15 residues long. The CDR3 sequence: CASSLGQGIGEKLFF. CDR3 nucleotides: TGTGCCAGCAGCCTCGGACAGGGGATAGGTGAAAAACTGTTTTTT.

Here the CDR3 reads CASSYGDYRAFF. The CDR3 nucleotides are TGTGCCAGCAGTTACGGAGACTATCGGGCTTTCTTT. V usage is TRBV2 and J usage is TRBJ1-1; D unclear. Germline CDR1 is SNHLY and CDR2 is FYNNEI. V gave up 5 bases and J gave up 11 bases, with 15 bases separating them. The CDR3 consists of 12 residues.

The gene calls are TRBV10-3 and TRBJ2-7; D tentatively fits TRBD1 or TRBD2 (5 bases each). V dropped 6 bases and J dropped 8 bases, with 20 bases sitting between them. The CDR3 extends over 14 amino acids. Looked up from germline, CDR1 is ENHRY and CDR2 is SYGVKD. The CDR3 protein is CAIRGLGGSYKQYF. The CDR3 DNA is TGTGCCATCAGGGGCCTTGGGGGTAGTTACAAGCAGTACTTC.

The chain is built from TRBV24-1 and TRBJ2-3, with TRBD1 identical over 9 bases. The CDR3 totals 15 residues. V was pared by 3 bases and J by 5 bases, with 5 bases of the junction left unmatched. Germline values: CDR1 KGHDR, CDR2 SFDVKD. The CDR3, as DNA: TGTGCCACCAGTGATGACACAGGGGGCAGAGATACGCAGTATTTT. Residues: CATSDDTGGRDTQYF.

With regard to this clonotype: A much larger clone is a single base away; this may be a read error. This rearrangement joins TRBV7-2 to TRBJ1-2; D is unresolved. The V end lost 6 bases, the J end lost 6 bases, and 17 bases lay between the germline ends. Germline values: CDR1 SGHTA, CDR2 FQGNSA. CDR3 length: 14 amino acids. The CDR3 DNA reads as TGTGCCAGCAGTAAGGATGGTACAGCGCATGGCTACACCTTC. This gives the protein CASSKDGTAHGYTF.

The genes are TRBV7-9 and TRBJ1-1, with TRBD1 as a possible D gene (5 bases). The CDR3 has 14 residues. Per the germline V gene, CDR1 is SEHNR and CDR2 is FQNEAQ (reference sequence). V was clipped by 2 bases and J by 4 bases, with 11 bases between them. The CDR3 nucleotides are TGTGCCAGCAGCTTAAGTTCGGGGCCCACTGAAGCTTTCTTT. Translating it yields CASSLSSGPTEAFF.

This clonotype was counted many times. The rearrangement links TRBV6-2 or TRBV6-3 to TRBJ2-1; 10 bases are shared with TRBD1. CDR3 length equals 19 residues. Germline lookup yields CDR1 MNHEY and CDR2 SVGEGT. V shed 4 bases and J 7 bases; nucleotides not matched to a gene: 19. The CDR3 loop reads CASSSPMGTGVTRENEQFF. CDR3 DNA sequence: TGTGCCAGCAGTTCCCCGATGGGGACAGGGGTTACGAGGGAGAATGAGCAGTTCTTC.

The chain uses TRBV12-3 or TRBV12-4 and TRBJ1-4; TRBD1 might be the D (5 bases). V lost 7 bases to trimming and J lost 3 bases, with 15 bases between them. The CDR3 consists of 15 residues. The chain's CDR3 is CASTLVPQANEKLFF. CDR3 coding DNA: TGTGCCAGCACTTTGGTCCCACAGGCTAATGAAAAACTGTTTTTT.

The chain combines TRBV6-2 or TRBV6-3 with TRBJ2-1; 8 positions agree with TRBD1. The ends lost 5 bases at V and 8 bases at J; junction bases unmatched: 11. The CDR3 spans 15 residues. Germline V gene lookup returns CDR1 MNHEY and CDR2 SVGEGT. The CDR3 DNA reads as TGTGCCAGCAGTCCCGGGACAGGTGGGGTTCATGAGCAGTTCTTC. This encodes CASSPGTGGVHEQFF.

The DNA for the CDR3 is TGTGCCAGCTCACTTGGGAAAGGGGCCTACGAGCAGTACTTC. This encodes CASSLGKGAYEQYF. V and J are TRBV18 and TRBJ2-7; D may be TRBD1 (5 bases). The CDR3 runs to 14 residues. CDR1 is KGHSH and CDR2 is LQKENI in the germline V gene. V was shortened by 4 bases and J by 2 bases, with 12 bases between the two germline ends. Supplemented by reference TRBV18 and TRBJ2-7, the full variable domain reads NAGVMQNPRHLVRRRGQEARLRCSPMKGHSHVYWYRQLPEEGLKFMVYLQKENIIDESGMPKERFSAEFPKEGPSILRIQQVVRGDSAAYFCASSLGKGAYEQYFGPGTRLTVT.

The rearrangement joins TRBV7-2 to TRBJ1-1; no firm D call. The CDR3 consists of 14 residues. Germline loops: CDR1 SGHTA, CDR2 FQGNSA. V was cut by 1 base and J by 5 bases, with 11 bases left in between. This CDR3 is CASSLGVTRTEAFF. The CDR3 nucleotides read TGTGCCAGCAGCTTAGGGGTCACAAGGACTGAAGCTTTCTTT.

This clonotype was counted between two and nine times. CDR3: CASSLGVVGQGVTGELFF. CDR3 DNA sequence: TGTGCCAGCAGCTTAGGGGTCGTAGGACAGGGGGTCACCGGGGAGCTGTTTTTT. This rearrangement joins TRBV11-2 to TRBJ2-2; 10 nucleotides agree with TRBD1. The germline V gene has CDR1 SGHAT and CDR2 FQNNGV. Trimming cost V 1 base and J 4 bases; bases outside gene matches: 9. This CDR3 contains 18 residues.

This clonotype has ten or more counts. The chain combines TRBV20-1 with TRBJ2-3; the match to TRBD2 covers 9 bases. The CDR3 spans 14 residues. J lost 0 bases, V lost 6 bases, and 4 bases had no gene match. Germline assignment: CDR1 DFQATT and CDR2 SNEGSKA (reference sequence). The CDR3, as DNA: TGCAGTGCACGTAGCGGGGGAAGCACAGATACGCAGTATTTT. Amino acid sequence: CSARSGGSTDTQYF.

The J gene is TRBJ2-1, the V gene TRBV27; 8 nucleotides align to TRBD2. This CDR3 has 16 amino acids. From germline, CDR1 is MNHEY and CDR2 SMNVEV (reference sequence). Unmatched junction bases numbered 13, after V lost 8 bases and J lost 4 bases. DNA of the CDR3: TGTGCCAGCGGAGGGGCGAGCGGGAGAGTTTACAATGAGCAGTTCTTC. This translates into CASGGASGRVYNEQFF.

Note on this clonotype: This may stem from a read error, because a much larger clone lies one nucleotide away. This chain's CDR3 is CACSVQGNEQFF. CDR3 nucleotides: TGTGCCTGCAGCGTACAGGGGAATGAGCAGTTCTTC. The chain employs TRBV9 and TRBJ2-1; the match to TRBD1 covers 7 bases. The CDR3 spans 12 residues. Germline V gene sequence: CDR1 SGDLS, CDR2 YYNGEE.

This clonotype has ten or more counts. The chain employs TRBV12-5 and TRBJ2-2; 8 bases line up with TRBD1. The CDR3 contains 18 residues. The germline V gene has CDR1 LGHNT and CDR2 FRNRAP. J gave up 1 base and V 5 bases, and 12 bases lay outside the gene matches. CDR3 sequence (DNA): TGTGCTAGTGGTCCCCCAGCTCCGGGACAGGAGAACACCGGGGAGCTGTTTTTT. It specifies CASGPPAPGQENTGELFF.

The chain employs TRBV6-1 and TRBJ2-7; D uncertain. Trimming cost V 4 bases and J 4 bases, with 2 bases left between them. The CDR3 sequence is 10 residues long. CDR1 and CDR2 from the germline V gene are MNHNS and SASEGT. CDR3 DNA: TGTGCCAGCAGTGTGTACGAGCAGTACTTC. Its translation: CASSVYEQYF.

J is TRBJ1-2 and V is TRBV29-1; unclear D gene. Per germline, CDR1 SQVTM and CDR2 ANQGSEA. V lost 4 bases, J lost 5 bases, and 17 bases lay in between. CDR3 length equals 14 residues. The CDR3 DNA follows: TGCAGCGTTGCAGACCCCGCGTCCCTATATGGCTACACCTTC. It codes for CSVADPASLYGYTF.

In this sample, this clonotype turned up many times. The chain employs TRBV7-8 and TRBJ2-2; 11 bases fit TRBD2. The CDR3 is made up of 16 amino acids. The V gene's germline CDR1 is SGHVS and CDR2 FQNEAQ. V lost 4 bases and J lost 6; bases outside the gene matches: 7. The CDR3 loop is CASSSLAGGQAGELFF. The CDR3 DNA is TGTGCCAGCAGCTCCTTAGCGGGAGGGCAGGCCGGGGAGCTGTTTTTT.

This clonotype was seen at least ten times. The chain has TRBV6-5 and TRBJ1-1, with D tentatively TRBD1 (5 bases). Trimming shortened V by 2 bases and J by 1 base, and 5 bases separated the two germline ends. CDR1 MNHEY and CDR2 SVGAGI come from the germline V gene. CDR3 length equals 13 residues. The CDR3 region has the DNA TGTGCCAGCAGTTACGACAGGAACACTGAAGCTTTCTTT. This encodes CASSYDRNTEAFF.

This chain joins TRBV19 and TRBJ1-5; 9 nucleotides match TRBD1. Trimming took 9 bases from V and 0 from J; bases not matched to a gene: 12. This CDR3 has 17 amino acids. Germline lookup yields CDR1 LNHDA and CDR2 SQIVND (reference sequence). The CDR3 DNA sequence: TGTGCCAGCCGAACCGGGACAGGGACGTATAGCAATCAGCCCCAGCATTTT. Amino acid sequence: CASRTGTGTYSNQPQHF.